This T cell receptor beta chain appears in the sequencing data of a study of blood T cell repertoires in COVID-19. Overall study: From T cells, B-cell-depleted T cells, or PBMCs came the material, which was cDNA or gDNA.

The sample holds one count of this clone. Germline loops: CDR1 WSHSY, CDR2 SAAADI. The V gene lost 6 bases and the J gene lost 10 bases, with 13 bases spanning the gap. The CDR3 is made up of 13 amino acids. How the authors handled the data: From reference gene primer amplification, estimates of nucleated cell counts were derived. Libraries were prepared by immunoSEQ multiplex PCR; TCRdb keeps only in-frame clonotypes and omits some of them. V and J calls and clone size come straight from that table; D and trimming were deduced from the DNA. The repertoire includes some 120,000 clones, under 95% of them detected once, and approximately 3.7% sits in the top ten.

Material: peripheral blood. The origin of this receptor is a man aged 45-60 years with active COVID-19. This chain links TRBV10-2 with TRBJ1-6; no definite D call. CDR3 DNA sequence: TGCGCCAGCAGCGACCGGACTCCCTCACCCCTCCACTTT. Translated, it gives CASSDRTPSPLHF.